Listed below are T cell receptor beta chains from one sample, sequenced in a study of T cell repertoires in cytomegalovirus infection. Their cognate antigens are unknown. TCRdb redid the calling of the reads with MiXCR, one entry per CDR3 protein. The table records more than 250,000 distinct CDR3 sequences, 20% to 25% of them present only once. The sample in question was cultured PBMCs, obtained from culture after CMV antigen stimulation. The receptors were gathered from a human donor in good health (CMV status not recorded). Some clones in this sample may be carry-over from other donors' samples. Each CDR3 is given with its conserved first and last residue. Each record gives: CDR3 DNA, CDR3 protein, D gene, V gene, J gene, clone size. A D gene is named only where the DNA matches it firmly. Some rows mark clone size as missing; the rest say once, few, many or name a class of expanded clone.

CDR3 DNA: TGTGCCAGGGGGACAGGGGAGACTTTTGATGGCTACACCTTC
CDR3 protein: CARGTGETFDGYTF
D gene: TRBD1
V gene: TRBV27
J gene: TRBJ1-2
clone size: .

CDR3 DNA: TGTGCTAGTGGACCGAACTCACAGGGACGTGGCACTGAAGCTTTCTTT
CDR3 protein: CASGPNSQGRGTEAFF
D gene: .
V gene: TRBV12-5
J gene: TRBJ1-1
clone size: .

CDR3 DNA: TGTGCCAGCAGTTACTCCCCGCGACAGGGTAACTATGGCTACACCTTC
CDR3 protein: CASSYSPRQGNYGYTF
D gene: TRBD1
V gene: TRBV6-8
J gene: TRBJ1-2
clone size: .

CDR3 DNA: TGTGCCAGCAGTTCTAGCGGGAGTCTAGCCAAAAACATTCAGTACTTC
CDR3 protein: CASSSSGSLAKNIQYF
D gene: TRBD2
V gene: TRBV6-2/TRBV6-3
J gene: TRBJ2-4
clone size: .

CDR3 DNA: TGCAGTGTTAGACCCCCCACAGATACGCAGTATTTT
CDR3 protein: CSVRPPTDTQYF
D gene: .
V gene: TRBV20-1
J gene: TRBJ2-3
clone size: few

CDR3 DNA: TGTGCCGGAAAGGACCCGAACACTGAAGCTTTCTTT
CDR3 protein: CAGKDPNTEAFF
D gene: .
V gene: TRBV6-2/TRBV6-3
J gene: TRBJ1-1
clone size: few

CDR3 DNA: TGTGCCAGTAAGGCTAGTAGTACCAATGAGCAGTTCTTC
CDR3 protein: CASKASSTNEQFF
D gene: .
V gene: TRBV19
J gene: TRBJ2-1
clone size: .

CDR3 DNA: TGTGCCAGCAGCGCAGCCCGTTTAAGGGATCCTGAAGCTTTCTTT
CDR3 protein: CASSAARLRDPEAFF
D gene: .
V gene: TRBV11-2
J gene: TRBJ1-1
clone size: few

CDR3 DNA: TGTGCCAGTAGGGTTCCCTGGGGCCGGTCCAGCACCGGGGAGCTGTTTTTT
CDR3 protein: CASRVPWGRSSTGELFF
D gene: .
V gene: TRBV19
J gene: TRBJ2-2
clone size: many

CDR3 DNA: TGTGCCTGGAGTTTGGCGGGAGGGCCGGATACGCAGTATTTT
CDR3 protein: CAWSLAGGPDTQYF
D gene: TRBD2
V gene: TRBV30
J gene: TRBJ2-3
clone size: many

CDR3 DNA: TGTGCCAGCAGTCTCGACCAAGAAAAGACCCAGTACTTC
CDR3 protein: CASSLDQEKTQYF
D gene: .
V gene: TRBV28
J gene: TRBJ2-5
clone size: .

CDR3 DNA: TGTGCCAGCAGTCACTTAAGACAAGGGGCCGGGGAGCTGTTTTTT
CDR3 protein: CASSHLRQGAGELFF
D gene: .
V gene: TRBV27
J gene: TRBJ2-2
clone size: few

CDR3 DNA: TGTGCCAGCAGTTTCCTGCAACCGGCCCGGGACCTCAATGAGCAGTTCTTC
CDR3 protein: CASSFLQPARDLNEQFF
D gene: .
V gene: TRBV27
J gene: TRBJ2-1
clone size: .

CDR3 DNA: TGTGCCAGCAGCCAGACCCCCGCCGGGGAGCTGTTTTTT
CDR3 protein: CASSQTPAGELFF
D gene: .
V gene: TRBV4-2
J gene: TRBJ2-2
clone size: once

CDR3 DNA: TGTGCCAGCAGTTACACCCCGGGACTGCCAACCGGGGAGCTGTTTTTT
CDR3 protein: CASSYTPGLPTGELFF
D gene: .
V gene: TRBV6-2/TRBV6-3
J gene: TRBJ2-2
clone size: many

CDR3 DNA: TGTGCCAGCAGTTCTACGGGGACAGGGTTGAATGAGCAGTTCTTC
CDR3 protein: CASSSTGTGLNEQFF
D gene: TRBD1
V gene: TRBV27
J gene: TRBJ2-1
clone size: few

CDR3 DNA: TGTGCCAGCAGGGGACTAGCGGGAGACGGGAAGACCCAGTACTTC
CDR3 protein: CASRGLAGDGKTQYF
D gene: TRBD2
V gene: TRBV6-2/TRBV6-3
J gene: TRBJ2-5
clone size: .

CDR3 DNA: TGTGCCAGCAGTCGACAGGGATCACCCCTCCACTTT
CDR3 protein: CASSRQGSPLHF
D gene: TRBD1
V gene: TRBV28
J gene: TRBJ1-6
clone size: .

CDR3 DNA: TGTGCCAGTAGTATCCGAGGGGGGGGTTCGAACAATGAGCAGTTCTTC
CDR3 protein: CASSIRGGGSNNEQFF
D gene: .
V gene: TRBV19
J gene: TRBJ2-1
clone size: .

CDR3 DNA: TGTGCCAGCAGCCGTCCGAATCAGCCCCAGCATTTT
CDR3 protein: CASSRPNQPQHF
D gene: .
V gene: TRBV5-4
J gene: TRBJ1-5
clone size: .

CDR3 DNA: TGTGCCAGTTCCGAGCTGAGCGGGAGGATGAACACCGGGGAGCTGTTTTTT
CDR3 protein: CASSELSGRMNTGELFF
D gene: TRBD2
V gene: TRBV19
J gene: TRBJ2-2
clone size: .

CDR3 DNA: TGTGCCAGCAGTCCCTCCTACAATGAGCAGTTCTTC
CDR3 protein: CASSPSYNEQFF
D gene: .
V gene: TRBV6-2/TRBV6-3
J gene: TRBJ2-1
clone size: few

CDR3 DNA: TGTGCCAGCAGCTTAGGAAGCGGGAGTGGATCGGTAGGATACGAGCAGTACTTC
CDR3 protein: CASSLGSGSGSVGYEQYF
D gene: TRBD2
V gene: TRBV7-6
J gene: TRBJ2-7
clone size: many

CDR3 DNA: TGTGCCAGCAGCCCAGACCCGGGCTACGAGCAGTACTTC
CDR3 protein: CASSPDPGYEQYF
D gene: .
V gene: TRBV7-3
J gene: TRBJ2-7
clone size: few

CDR3 DNA: TGTGCCAGCAGTTTTTTGGGGCGTAACGGCTATGGCTACACCTTC
CDR3 protein: CASSFLGRNGYGYTF
D gene: .
V gene: TRBV27
J gene: TRBJ1-2
clone size: few

CDR3 DNA: TGTGCCAGCAGCCAAGATAACGCCCTGGGCACTGAAGCTTTCTTT
CDR3 protein: CASSQDNALGTEAFF
D gene: .
V gene: TRBV3-1
J gene: TRBJ1-1
clone size: .

CDR3 DNA: TGTGCCAGCAGTTACGGTTTTTACAGGGGCTCTGGAAACACCATATATTTT
CDR3 protein: CASSYGFYRGSGNTIYF
D gene: TRBD1
V gene: TRBV6-5
J gene: TRBJ1-3
clone size: .

CDR3 DNA: TGTGCCAGCAGCCGACAGCTCACAGATACGCAGTATTTT
CDR3 protein: CASSRQLTDTQYF
D gene: .
V gene: TRBV7-2
J gene: TRBJ2-3
clone size: many

CDR3 DNA: TGTGCCAGCAGTTTTGGGACAGGGGGTGTAGAGACCCAGTACTTC
CDR3 protein: CASSFGTGGVETQYF
D gene: TRBD1
V gene: TRBV6-6
J gene: TRBJ2-5
clone size: .

CDR3 DNA: TGTGCCAGCAGTTACAGCCAGGGAGCGGGCACAGATACGCAGTATTTT
CDR3 protein: CASSYSQGAGTDTQYF
D gene: .
V gene: TRBV6-6
J gene: TRBJ2-3
clone size: .

CDR3 DNA: TGTGCCAGCAGTACGGGTGGGCTAGAGACCCAGTACTTC
CDR3 protein: CASSTGGLETQYF
D gene: .
V gene: TRBV28
J gene: TRBJ2-5
clone size: few

CDR3 DNA: TGTGCCAGCAGCTTATTATGGCCGTTGAGCTCCTATAATTCACCCCTCCACTTT
CDR3 protein: CASSLLWPLSSYNSPLHF
D gene: .
V gene: TRBV7-2
J gene: TRBJ1-6
clone size: many

CDR3 DNA: TGCGCCAGCAGCCAAGGACACAGAAACACTGAAGCTTTCTTT
CDR3 protein: CASSQGHRNTEAFF
D gene: .
V gene: TRBV4-3
J gene: TRBJ1-1
clone size: .

CDR3 DNA: TGTGCCAGCAGCCTCGGACCGGGACTAGCGAACTACAATGAGCAGTTCTTC
CDR3 protein: CASSLGPGLANYNEQFF
D gene: TRBD2
V gene: TRBV4-2
J gene: TRBJ2-1
clone size: .

CDR3 DNA: TGCGCCAGCAGCCAGACGGGACAAACTCAAGAGACCCAGTACTTC
CDR3 protein: CASSQTGQTQETQYF
D gene: .
V gene: TRBV5-1
J gene: TRBJ2-5
clone size: .

CDR3 DNA: TGTGCCAGCAGCTACGGGACAGGGACCTACGAGCAGTACTTC
CDR3 protein: CASSYGTGTYEQYF
D gene: TRBD1
V gene: TRBV7-9
J gene: TRBJ2-7
clone size: few

CDR3 DNA: TGTGCCAGCACGGGAGCCAGCTCCTACAATGAGCAGTTCTTC
CDR3 protein: CASTGASSYNEQFF
D gene: .
V gene: TRBV12-3/TRBV12-4
J gene: TRBJ2-1
clone size: .

CDR3 DNA: TGTGCCAGCAGTTTATTATCGGCTAGCGGGGACACAGATACGCAGTATTTT
CDR3 protein: CASSLLSASGDTDTQYF
D gene: TRBD2
V gene: TRBV28
J gene: TRBJ2-3
clone size: .

CDR3 DNA: TGTGCCAGCAGTTACGACCAGCTAGCCTACGAGCAGTACTTC
CDR3 protein: CASSYDQLAYEQYF
D gene: .
V gene: TRBV6-2/TRBV6-3
J gene: TRBJ2-7
clone size: .

CDR3 DNA: TGTGCCAGCAGACTAGCGGGAGGCACCGGGGAGCTGTTTTTT
CDR3 protein: CASRLAGGTGELFF
D gene: TRBD2
V gene: TRBV27
J gene: TRBJ2-2
clone size: many

CDR3 DNA: TGTGCCAGCAGTTTAGGGTACAGGGCTTGGGAAAAACTGTTTTTT
CDR3 protein: CASSLGYRAWEKLFF
D gene: .
V gene: TRBV7-2
J gene: TRBJ1-4
clone size: few

CDR3 DNA: TGTGCCAGCAATCGCGGGACAGGGGCCCATCGGGGAAACACCATATATTTT
CDR3 protein: CASNRGTGAHRGNTIYF
D gene: TRBD1
V gene: TRBV6-2/TRBV6-3
J gene: TRBJ1-3
clone size: .

CDR3 DNA: TGCAGCGTTGACGCTAGCGGGAGTATCACCGGGGAGCTGTTTTTT
CDR3 protein: CSVDASGSITGELFF
D gene: TRBD2
V gene: TRBV29-1
J gene: TRBJ2-2
clone size: few

CDR3 DNA: TGTGCCAGCAGTGAAGACGGCCCATTTGTAAACATTCAGTACTTC
CDR3 protein: CASSEDGPFVNIQYF
D gene: .
V gene: TRBV2
J gene: TRBJ2-4
clone size: .

CDR3 DNA: TGCAGTGCTAGTAGGGACACCGCTAACTATGGCTACACCTTC
CDR3 protein: CSASRDTANYGYTF
D gene: .
V gene: TRBV20-1
J gene: TRBJ1-2
clone size: .

CDR3 DNA: TGTGCCAGCAGCTTACCCACTAGAAGCCCAGATACGCAGTATTTT
CDR3 protein: CASSLPTRSPDTQYF
D gene: .
V gene: TRBV7-2
J gene: TRBJ2-3
clone size: few